One and the same sample provided the 27 T cell receptor beta chains below, sequenced in a study of T-cell memory formation after mild COVID-19. TCRdb independently ran MiXCR on the 5' RACE reads; one entry per CDR3 protein. The data hold approximately 350,000 distinct CDR3 sequences, with roughly 13% observed a single time. Sequenced sample: PBMCs or a T cell subset sorted from them (not recorded which). These receptors were collected from a man aged 18 to 30 who had mild COVID-19 (a few samples of this study predate the infection). Cell type and time point are not known.

This clonotype appeared a few times. In nucleotides, the CDR3 is TGTGCCAGCAGCTTAGGGGCAGCTAGCAATCAGCCCCAGCATTTT. Translated, it gives CASSLGAASNQPQHF. The rearrangement links TRBV7-8 to TRBJ1-5, with D unresolved. Trimming removed 1 base from V and 0 bases from J, with 7 bases in between. The CDR3 sequence is 15 residues long. CDR1 is SGHVS and CDR2 is FQNEAQ in the germline V gene.

The chain employs TRBV7-3 and TRBJ1-1; 7 bases align to TRBD1. Germline CDR1 SGHTA, CDR2 FQGTGA. The junction had 5 bases not matched to a gene; V was cut back by 5 bases and J by 5 bases. CDR3 length: 13 residues. The CDR3 DNA sequence: TGTGCCAGCAGCGACAGGGAGGGGACTGAAGCTTTCTTT. Translated, it gives CASSDREGTEAFF.

This clonotype turned up a few times. The chain combines TRBV7-9 with TRBJ1-1, with D maybe TRBD1 (5 bases). V was clipped by 6 bases and J by 5 bases, with 16 bases between them. The CDR3 spans 14 residues. Germline V CDR1 and CDR2: SEHNR, FQNEAQ (reference sequence). CDR3 loop: CASSLMEGRTEAFF. The CDR3 nucleotides read TGTGCCAGCAGTCTTATGGAGGGGCGGACTGAAGCTTTCTTT.

Many counts were recorded for this clonotype. CDR3 protein: CASSQVLNYEQYV. In nucleotides, the CDR3 is TGCGCCAGCAGCCAAGTTCTGAACTACGAGCAGTACGTC. This chain links TRBV4-1 with TRBJ2-7; D is unclear. The CDR3 spans 13 residues. CDR1 is MGHRA and CDR2 is YSYEKL in the germline V gene. V gave up 1 base and J gave up 3 bases, with 7 bases separating them.

The V gene is TRBV4-1, the J gene TRBJ2-7, with D possibly being TRBD1 (5 bases). Per the germline V gene, CDR1 is MGHRA and CDR2 is YSYEKL. Trimming took 4 bases from V and 5 from J, leaving 12 bases between them. The CDR3 covers 13 residues. CDR3 sequence (DNA): TGCGCCAGCAGCCTGAAGGGGTTCCACGAGCAGTACTTC. Translation gives CASSLKGFHEQYF.

This rearrangement joins TRBV2 to TRBJ2-3; D is perhaps TRBD1 (8 bases). The V gene lost 8 bases and the J gene lost 6 bases, with 18 bases spanning the gap. Germline values: CDR1 SNHLY, CDR2 FYNNEI. The CDR3 has 14 amino acids. The CDR3: CASGQGGPADTQYF. DNA of the CDR3: TGTGCCAGCGGACAGGGAGGGCCAGCGGATACGCAGTATTTT.

The sample holds a few counts of this clonotype. The chain recombines TRBV6-2 or TRBV6-3 with TRBJ2-1, with a possible D match to TRBD2 (5 bases). Trimming shortened V by 8 bases and J by 0 bases, and 23 bases separated the two germline ends. The CDR3 loop spans 18 amino acids. Germline loops: CDR1 MNHEY, CDR2 SVGEGT. The DNA of the CDR3 is TGTGCCAGCCGAGAGGGTCTTTTCGGGGTAAGCTCCTACAATGAGCAGTTCTTC. It encodes CASREGLFGVSSYNEQFF.

The rearrangement links TRBV4-3 to TRBJ2-5, with a possible D match to TRBD2 (7 bases). Trimming pared 0 bases from V and 5 bases from J, leaving 13 bases between. From germline, CDR1 is LGHNA and CDR2 YSLEER. The CDR3 contains 15 residues. Here the CDR3 reads CASSQEWGGQETQYF. The CDR3 DNA reads as TGCGCCAGCAGCCAAGAGTGGGGGGGCCAGGAGACCCAGTACTTC.

This clonotype has a count of ten or more. The V gene is TRBV5-1, the J gene TRBJ2-3, with 10 nucleotides matching TRBD2. After removal of 1 base from V and 4 bases from J, the junction contained 6 bases not matched to a gene. The CDR3 length is 16 residues. Germline CDR1 and CDR2: SGHRS and YFSETQ. As DNA, the CDR3 is TGCGCCAGCAGCTTGCTGGCTAGCGGGGGTGCAGATACGCAGTATTTT. Translating gives CASSLLASGGADTQYF.

CDR3 region: CASRGDRGRELFF. Written as DNA, the CDR3 is TGTGCCAGCAGGGGGGACAGGGGGCGGGAGCTGTTTTTT. This sequence joins TRBV2 and TRBJ2-2; 12 bases match TRBD1. Germline CDR1 SNHLY, CDR2 FYNNEI. CDR3 length equals 13 residues. V was pared by 6 bases and J by 9 bases, with 2 bases of the junction left unmatched.

CDR3 sequence reads: CASSLLVFGSGEQFF. The CDR3 bases are TGTGCCAGCAGCTTACTAGTTTTTGGGTCCGGTGAGCAGTTCTTC. The V call is TRBV11-2, the J call TRBJ2-1; D unclear. The ends were cut back, 2 bases at V and 9 bases at J, with 17 bases in the middle. This CDR3 spans 15 amino acids. Germline lookup yields CDR1 SGHAT and CDR2 FQNNGV.

The J gene is TRBJ2-1, the V gene TRBV29-1; possible D gene TRBD1, 5 bases. Germline assignment: CDR1 SQVTM and CDR2 ANQGSEA. The length of the CDR3 is 15 residues. V lost 3 bases and J 0 bases, leaving 12 bases between the germline ends. CDR3 DNA sequence: TGCAGCGTTGATAGGGGAACTTCCTCCTACAATGAGCAGTTCTTC. Residues: CSVDRGTSSYNEQFF.

J is TRBJ2-1 and V is TRBV7-9, with a possible D match to TRBD2 (5 bases). Between the trimmed V and J ends, which lost 7 bases and 8 bases, there was a span of 15 bases. CDR3 size: 13 residues. Germline CDR1 reads SEHNR; CDR2 reads FQNEAQ (reference sequence). The CDR3, as DNA: TGTGCCAGCACCGGGTTTGAGGGTGATGAGCAGTTCTTC. It translates to CASTGFEGDEQFF.

The chain employs TRBV7-6 and TRBJ2-1; 11 nucleotides agree with TRBD2. Germline lookup yields CDR1 SGHVS and CDR2 FNYEAQ. V shed 2 bases, J shed 8 bases, and the junction held 5 bases outside the gene matches. This CDR3 is 15 amino acids long. The CDR3 reads CASSLMALAGDEQFF. CDR3 nucleotides: TGTGCCAGCAGCTTAATGGCACTAGCGGGGGATGAGCAGTTCTTC. The entire variable domain, with the rest obtained from reference TRBV7-6 and TRBJ2-1, is as follows: GAGVSQSPRYKVTKRGQDVALRCDPISGHVSLYWYRQALGQGPEFLTYFNYEAQQDKSGLPNDRFSAERPEGSISTLTIQRTEQRDSAMYRCASSLMALAGDEQFFGPGTRLTVL.

V usage is TRBV6-5 and J usage is TRBJ2-1, with TRBD2 as a possible D gene (6 bases). Germline loops: CDR1 MNHEY, CDR2 SVGAGI. Trimming cost V 3 bases and J 7 bases, with 13 bases left between them. The CDR3 covers 14 residues. CDR3 residues: CASSYEPGVNEQFF. Here the CDR3 DNA reads TGTGCCAGCAGTTATGAACCGGGGGTTAATGAGCAGTTCTTC.

This clonotype showed up just a few times. CDR3 amino acids: CASRTGTGALYNEQFF. The CDR3 DNA reads as TGTGCCAGCAGAACCGGGACAGGGGCCTTGTACAATGAGCAGTTCTTC. The chain recombines TRBV12-3 or TRBV12-4 with TRBJ2-1; TRBD1 matches at 10 bases. V gave up 6 bases and J gave up 4 bases; unmatched junction bases: 9. This CDR3 has 16 amino acids.

This clonotype appeared a few times. V usage is TRBV6-5 and J usage is TRBJ2-2; TRBD2 matches 8 bases. V was clipped by 2 bases and J by 1 base; unmatched bases: 3. This CDR3 is built from 16 residues. Germline-derived CDR1 and CDR2 are MNHEY and SVGAGI. The CDR3 is CASSYGSGGNTGELFF. Written as DNA, the CDR3 is TGTGCCAGCAGTTACGGGAGCGGGGGGAACACCGGGGAGCTGTTTTTT.

This clonotype was observed a few times. This chain joins TRBV6-2 or TRBV6-3 and TRBJ2-5; possibly TRBD1 or TRBD2 for D (5 bases each). CDR3 length: 19 residues. Trimming left V 2 bases short and J 5 bases short, with 27 bases between. The germline V gene encodes CDR1 MNHEY and CDR2 SVGEGT. CDR3 bases: TGTGCCAGCAGTTACAAAGTGGATTCTTTACTAGGGGTTCAGGAGACCCAGTACTTC. Translating it yields CASSYKVDSLLGVQETQYF.

The sample holds a few counts of this clonotype. This chain connects TRBV11-2 to TRBJ2-3; TRBD2 matches at 8 bases. The ends lost 1 base at V and 0 bases at J; junction bases unmatched: 6. The CDR3 loop spans 17 amino acids. CDR1 is SGHAT, CDR2 FQNNGV, per germline. The CDR3 reads CASSLGIGGGSTDTQYF. CDR3 sequence (DNA): TGTGCCAGCAGCTTAGGGATAGGCGGGGGGAGCACAGATACGCAGTATTTT.

The table lists this clonotype with many counts. The chain combines TRBV7-2 with TRBJ2-2; D gene uncertain. V gave up 2 bases and J gave up 6 bases, with 4 bases separating them. This CDR3 is built from 12 residues. CDR1 and CDR2 from the germline V gene are SGHTA and FQGNSA. CDR3 DNA sequence: TGTGCCAGCAGCTTATTACCCGGGGAGCTGTTTTTT. This codes for CASSLLPGELFF. The whole variable domain, remainder taken from reference TRBV7-2 and TRBJ2-2, is GAGVSQSPSNKVTEKGKDVELRCDPISGHTALYWYRQSLGQGLEFLIYFQGNSAPDKSGLPSDRFSAERTGGSVSTLTIQRTQQEDSAVYLCASSLLPGELFFGEGSRLTVL.

This chain connects TRBV5-1 to TRBJ2-2; D is undetermined. In germline, CDR1 is SGHRS, CDR2 YFSETQ. This CDR3 spans 16 amino acids. Trimming stripped 0 bases from V and 2 bases from J, with 11 bases between. CDR3 sequence reads: CASSLEGGGNTGELFF. DNA of the CDR3: TGCGCCAGCAGCTTGGAGGGCGGCGGTAACACCGGGGAGCTGTTTTTT.

This clonotype came up a few times. The chain carries TRBV15 and TRBJ1-5; 9 nucleotides agree with TRBD1. The CDR3 runs 19 residues. The V gene end was trimmed by 6 bases and the J gene end by 0 bases; junction bases not matched to a gene: 15. CDR1 is LNHNV and CDR2 is YYDKDF in the germline V gene (reference sequence). The CDR3 coding sequence is TGTGCCACCAGGGCCTCGTTGGGACAGGGTAGCTTTAGCAATCAGCCCCAGCATTTT. It yields the protein CATRASLGQGSFSNQPQHF.

Of note for this clonotype: The CDR3 ends on some other residue instead of the conserved phenylalanine or tryptophan, so this is likely a read error. Because the CDR3's place on the DNA is in doubt, the DNA is left out and the CDR3 is given as listed by TCRdb. The chain is built from TRBV11-2 and TRBJ2-1; the D segment call TRBD2 is taken from the table without a DNA check. Germline CDR1 SGHAT, CDR2 FQNNGV. The CDR3 length equals 15 residues, ends included. The CDR3 loop reads CASSPTLTPGGPVEV.

This clonotype occurred many times. The V gene is TRBV7-9, the J gene TRBJ2-7; perhaps TRBD1 as D (6 bases). This CDR3 contains 16 residues. V lost 4 bases and J lost 1, with 17 bases in between. The germline gives CDR1 SEHNR, CDR2 FQNEAQ (reference sequence). Here the CDR3 DNA reads TGTGCCAGCAGCTCTTCCCCGGGACACCTATCCTACGAGCAGTACTTC. Encoded protein: CASSSSPGHLSYEQYF.

The rearrangement links TRBV6-1 to TRBJ2-2; 9 bases map to TRBD2. The CDR3 runs 17 residues. The V gene's germline CDR1 is MNHNS and CDR2 SASEGT. J gave up 4 bases and V 4 bases, and 10 bases lay outside the gene matches. For the CDR3, the DNA is TGTGCCAGCAGTGCTCTAGCGGGGCGCTCACCCACCGGGGAGCTGTTTTTT. It is translated as CASSALAGRSPTGELFF.

This clonotype showed up just a few times. The V and J genes are TRBV5-1 and TRBJ2-2, with 7 nucleotides matching TRBD2. Trimming took 4 bases from V and 4 from J; bases not matched to a gene: 10. The CDR3 runs to 16 residues. Germline V gives CDR1 SGHRS, CDR2 YFSETQ. CDR3 nucleotide sequence: TGCGCCAGCAGCCCGCCTGCGGGGAGGGCCACCGGGGAGCTGTTTTTT. Amino acids: CASSPPAGRATGELFF.

The CDR3 sequence is CASLFQGQAGANVLTF. The CDR3 DNA is TGTGCCAGCCTTTTTCAGGGTCAAGCTGGGGCCAACGTCCTGACTTTC. The V and J genes are TRBV2 and TRBJ2-6; tentatively, D is TRBD1 (5 bases). With 8 bases removed from V and 2 bases from J, the gap between germline ends came to 16 bases. This CDR3 region has 16 residues. Germline values: CDR1 SNHLY, CDR2 FYNNEI.